These 17 T cell receptor beta chains share one sample of origin, sequenced in a study of blood T cell repertoires in COVID-19. TCRdb's copy holds only in-frame clones and misses some; the assay was immunoSEQ multiplex PCR. The table lists some 190,000 clones, about 85% of them singletons, with 4.9% in the top ten. Sample: peripheral blood. Receptors originate from a woman older than 75 with acute or convalescent COVID-19.

The rearrangement uses TRBV29-1 and TRBJ2-1, with a tentative D call TRBD2 (6 bases). CDR1 is SQVTM and CDR2 is ANQGSEA in the germline V gene. The CDR3 covers 15 residues. V was clipped by 1 base and J by 9 bases, with 19 bases between them. CDR3 in amino acids: CSVEVFAGRNGEQFF. DNA for the CDR3: TGCAGCGTTGAAGTTTTCGCAGGGAGGAATGGTGAGCAGTTCTTC.

The chain combines TRBV4-3 with TRBJ2-1, with a tentative D call TRBD1 (5 bases). Germline assignment: CDR1 LGHNA and CDR2 YSLEER. Trimming cost V 4 bases and J 5 bases, with 18 bases left between them. The CDR3 is 16 amino acids. Written as DNA, the CDR3 is TGCGCCAGCAGCCCCGACATAGCCCCGGACAACAATGAGCAGTTCTTC. Translation gives CASSPDIAPDNNEQFF.

This chain joins TRBV3-1 (or the pseudogene TRBV3-2) and TRBJ1-1, with 12 nucleotides matching TRBD1. The CDR3 runs 18 residues. Germline assignment: CDR1 LGHDT and CDR2 YNNKEL (reference sequence). J was trimmed by 4 bases and V by 4 bases; bases with no gene match: 13. The CDR3 sequence: CASSPRDRGRSAVTEAFF. DNA of the CDR3: TGTGCCAGCAGCCCGCGGGACAGGGGGCGATCAGCAGTCACTGAAGCTTTCTTT.

This clone was observed a handful of times. The chain uses TRBV7-6 and TRBJ2-3, with no clear D. With 6 bases removed from V and 4 bases from J, the gap between germline ends came to 8 bases. The germline CDR1 and CDR2 sequences are SGHVS and FNYEAQ. The CDR3 is 12 residues long. CDR3 region: CASSHGPDTQYF. CDR3 bases: TGTGCCAGCAGTCATGGCCCAGATACGCAGTATTTT.

The chain couples TRBV15 to TRBJ2-1; TRBD2 matches at 7 bases. The CDR3 has 17 residues. Germline assignment: CDR1 LNHNV and CDR2 YYDKDF (reference sequence). V gave up 0 bases and J gave up 8 bases; unmatched junction bases: 13. CDR3 nucleotides: TGTGCCACCAGCAGAGATAGCGGGTCCCCCCGAGGGTATGAGCAGTTCTTC. This codes for CATSRDSGSPRGYEQFF.

V usage is TRBV4-2 and J usage is TRBJ2-1; 9 bases align to TRBD2. The CDR3 covers 16 residues. CDR1 and CDR2 from the germline V gene are LGHNA and YNFKEQ. With 3 bases clipped from V and 8 bases from J, the junction kept 11 bases outside the gene matches. CDR3 in DNA: TGTGCCAGCAGCCACCCGGGACTAGCTATTATGGATGAGCAGTTCTTC. Its translation: CASSHPGLAIMDEQFF.

The V call is TRBV3-1 (or the pseudogene TRBV3-2), the J call TRBJ1-3; TRBD1 matches 7 bases. Unmatched junction bases numbered 7, after V lost 4 bases and J lost 4 bases. The germline CDR1 and CDR2 sequences are LGHDT and YNNKEL (reference sequence). The CDR3 contains 15 residues. DNA of the CDR3: TGTGCCAGCAGCCCCTTTACAGGGGCCGGAAACACCATATATTTT. Translation gives CASSPFTGAGNTIYF.

The chain has TRBV5-4 and TRBJ2-1; 11 bases are shared with TRBD1. Germline CDR1 reads SGHNT; CDR2 reads YYREEE (reference sequence). The CDR3 spans 16 residues. V lost 4 bases, J lost 3 bases, and 6 bases stayed unmatched. The CDR3 coding sequence is TGTGCCAGCAGCGGGGCCGGGACAGGGGGCTACAATGAGCAGTTCTTC. This sequence encodes CASSGAGTGGYNEQFF.

This sequence joins TRBV11-1 and TRBJ2-1; 10 nucleotides agree with TRBD2. CDR1 SGHAT and CDR2 FQDESV come from the germline V gene (reference sequence). The CDR3 runs to 16 residues. J gave up 9 bases and V 1 base, and 9 bases lay outside the gene matches. The CDR3 DNA sequence: TGTGCCAGCAGCTTAGTAGTGACTAGCGGGTTCGTTGAGCAGTTCTTC. Protein: CASSLVVTSGFVEQFF. Supplemented by reference TRBV11-1 and TRBJ2-1, the full variable domain reads EAEVAQSPRYKITEKSQAVAFWCDPISGHATLYWYRQILGQGPELLVQFQDESVVDDSQLPKDRFSAERLKGVDSTLKIQPAELGDSAMYLCASSLVVTSGFVEQFFGPGTRLTVL.

J is TRBJ1-4 and V is TRBV3-1 (or the pseudogene TRBV3-2); weak D call: TRBD1 (6 bases). The V and J ends lost 3 bases and 7 bases respectively, with 15 bases between them. Germline V lookup: CDR1 LGHDT, CDR2 YNNKEL (reference sequence). This CDR3 has 15 amino acids. Written as DNA, the CDR3 is TGTGCCAGCAGCCACAGAAGGGGGTCTGGTGAAAAACTGTTTTTT. It specifies CASSHRRGSGEKLFF.

In its sample, this clone was seen once. The chain links TRBV29-1 to TRBJ1-1; D gene uncertain. Germline-derived CDR1 and CDR2 are SQVTM and ANQGSEA. The CDR3 is 10 residues long. V dropped 3 bases and J dropped 6 bases, with 5 bases sitting between them. CDR3 nucleotides: TGCAGCGTTGATTATGCTGAAGCTTTCTTT. It is translated as CSVDYAEAFF.

V is TRBV7-9 and J is TRBJ1-2; TRBD1 aligns across 7 bases. The CDR3 extends over 13 amino acids. With V trimmed by 1 base and J by 14 bases, 10 bases remained unmatched. Germline V lookup: CDR1 SEHNR, CDR2 FQNEAQ (reference sequence). The CDR3 nucleotides read TGTGCCAGCAGCTTAGGAACAGACAGGGTGATTACCTTC. Amino acids: CASSLGTDRVITF. The whole variable domain, remainder taken from reference TRBV7-9 and TRBJ1-2, is DTGVSQNPRHKITKRGQNVTFRCDPISEHNRLYWYRQTLGQGPEFLTYFQNEAQLEKSRLLSDRFSAERPKGSFSTLEIQRTEQGDSAMYLCASSLGTDRVITFGSGTRLTVV.

The chain combines TRBV5-6 with TRBJ2-7; 9 nucleotides agree with TRBD1. V lost 5 bases and J lost 3; bases outside the gene matches: 9. Germline values: CDR1 SGHDT, CDR2 YYEEEE. The CDR3 spans 15 residues. CDR3 sequence (DNA): TGTGCCAGCAGGATACAGGGGGCTGGCCTCTACGAGCAGTACTTC. Protein: CASRIQGAGLYEQYF. Full variable domain (missing parts from reference TRBV5-6 and TRBJ2-7): DAGVTQSPTHLIKTRGQQVTLRCSPKSGHDTVSWYQQALGQGPQFIFQYYEEEERQRGNFPDRFSGHQFPNYSSELNVNALLLGDSALYLCASRIQGAGLYEQYFGPGTRLTVT.

The V and J genes are TRBV6-5 and TRBJ2-7, with D unresolved. The V end lost 5 bases, the J end lost 3 bases, and 11 bases lay between the germline ends. Germline CDR1 is MNHEY and CDR2 is SVGAGI. The CDR3 extends over 13 amino acids. In nucleotides, the CDR3 is TGTGCCAGCAGTCCAACAGTCTACTACGAGCAGTACTTC. Protein product: CASSPTVYYEQYF.

The rearrangement links TRBV4-3 to TRBJ2-2, with 8 bases that match TRBD1. With 4 bases clipped from V and 4 bases from J, the junction kept 8 bases outside the gene matches. The CDR3 has 16 amino acids. The germline V gene has CDR1 LGHNA and CDR2 YSLEER. The CDR3 nucleotides read TGCGCCAGCAGCCGCGGGACAGGTGGATCCACCGGGGAGCTGTTTTTT. As protein: CASSRGTGGSTGELFF.

This clone appeared once. The chain couples TRBV7-9 to TRBJ2-2, with 11 bases aligning to TRBD2. The CDR3 totals 16 residues. Germline CDR1 is SEHNR and CDR2 is FQNEAQ (reference sequence). V shed 5 bases, J shed 1 base, and the junction held 3 bases outside the gene matches. CDR3 DNA sequence: TGTGCCAGCAGCGGGACTAGCGGCTGGAACACCGGGGAGCTGTTTTTT. Translating gives CASSGTSGWNTGELFF.

The CDR3 loop is CASSLDIPTDTQYF. The CDR3, as DNA: TGCGCCAGCAGCTTGGACATCCCCACAGATACGCAGTATTTT. The J gene is TRBJ2-3, the V gene TRBV5-1; D is uncertain. The germline V gene encodes CDR1 SGHRS and CDR2 YFSETQ. This CDR3 has 14 amino acids. V was shortened by 0 bases and J by 2 bases, with 7 bases between the two germline ends. Full variable domain (outside the CDR3, taken from reference TRBV5-1 and TRBJ2-3): KAGVTQTPRYLIKTRGQQVTLSCSPISGHRSVSWYQQTPGQGLQFLFEYFSETQRNKGNFPGRFSGRQFSNSRSEMNVSTLELGDSALYLCASSLDIPTDTQYFGPGTRLTVL.